The 4 T cell receptor beta chains given below trace back to one sample, sequenced in a study of response to subunit inactivated influenza vaccine (dated by TCRdb to the late 2010s). The protocol used for the library was RT-PCR. This sample was sequenced with an Illumina HiSeq 2500. TCRdb ran its own pipeline on the public reads, namely fastp trimming at Q25 and MiXCR clone calling, and kept in-frame beta chains. Each CDR3 protein appears once, grouped with its most common genes and DNA. The sample records approximately 700,000 distinct CDR3 sequences, about 14% of which are singletons. Around 7.3% of the sample goes to the ten largest clones. The input for sequencing was PBMCs from blood, taken about 14 days before vaccination. The receptors come from a man over 45 who received an inactivated influenza vaccine. Donor details come from another sample of the same person, matched by shared clones.

This clonotype turned up a few times. An end of the junction differs from the germline gene, which may be a read error. The chain links TRBV6-2 or TRBV6-3 to TRBJ1-2; 7 bases map to TRBD1. The CDR3 covers 18 residues. Per the germline V gene, CDR1 is MNHEY and CDR2 is SVGEGT. This CDR3 reads CANSYPRSAEGANYGYTF. The CDR3 nucleotides are TGTGCCAACAGTTACCCGAGGTCGGCTGAGGGGGCGAACTATGGCTACACCTTC.

This clonotype was recorded many times. This chain links TRBV28 with TRBJ2-2, with D uncertain. This CDR3 is 11 amino acids long. Germline V CDR1 and CDR2: MDHEN, SYDVKM. V was cut by 6 bases and J by 6 bases, with 5 bases left in between. The CDR3: CASSPPGELFF. The CDR3 region has the DNA TGTGCCAGCAGCCCCCCCGGGGAGCTGTTTTTT.

This clonotype was recorded at least ten times. The chain is built from TRBV20-1 and TRBJ2-3; D perhaps matches TRBD2 (6 bases). Germline CDR1 DFQATT, CDR2 SNEGSKA (reference sequence). V lost 1 base, J lost 0 bases, and 20 bases lay in between. This CDR3 is built from 18 residues. In nucleotides, the CDR3 is TGCAGTGCTAGAGCCCGGCCGGGGCGGGGCCTTAGCACAGATACGCAGTATTTT. As protein: CSARARPGRGLSTDTQYF.

The gene calls are TRBV28 and TRBJ1-3, with D unresolved. The germline gives CDR1 MDHEN, CDR2 SYDVKM. The CDR3 sequence is 12 residues long. The V gene lost 2 bases and the J gene lost 7 bases, with 6 bases spanning the gap. For the CDR3, the DNA is TGTGCCAGCAGTTTACTGTCTAACACCATATATTTT. This sequence encodes CASSLLSNTIYF.